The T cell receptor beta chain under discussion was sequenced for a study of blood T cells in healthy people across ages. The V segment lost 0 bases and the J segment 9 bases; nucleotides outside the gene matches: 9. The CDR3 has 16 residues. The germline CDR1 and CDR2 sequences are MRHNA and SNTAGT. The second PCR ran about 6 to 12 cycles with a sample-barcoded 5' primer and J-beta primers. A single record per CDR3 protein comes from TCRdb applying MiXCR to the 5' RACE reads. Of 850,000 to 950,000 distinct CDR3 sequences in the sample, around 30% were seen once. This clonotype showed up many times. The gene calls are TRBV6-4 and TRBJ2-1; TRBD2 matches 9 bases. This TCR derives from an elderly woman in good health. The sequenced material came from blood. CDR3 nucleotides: TGTGCCAGCAGTGACTCGTGGGCTAGCGGGAAGACTGAGCAGTTCTTC. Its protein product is CASSDSWASGKTEQFF.